This T cell receptor beta chain is drawn from a study of control samples from healthy donors and cancer patients. Assay: immunoSEQ multiplex PCR; the TCRdb copy retains only in-frame clones and omits some. The data contain roughly 200,000 clones, over 80% of them singletons. The germline gives CDR1 SGHTA, CDR2 FQGNSA. CDR3 length: 14 residues. Trimming shortened V by 3 bases and J by 4 bases, and 12 bases separated the two germline ends. Sequenced input: blood. The source is a young man in good health. The chain recombines TRBV7-2 with TRBJ1-1; TRBD1 is a possible D gene (6 bases). CDR3 bases: TGTGCCAGCAGCTTCAGGGGAGGGAGCACTGAAGCTTTCTTT. Protein product: CASSFRGGSTEAFF.